The rows below give T cell receptor beta chains drawn from one sample of a study of shared clonotypes between healthy human individuals. Assay: immunoSEQ multiplex PCR; the TCRdb copy retains only in-frame clones and omits some. The sample has 550,000 to 750,000 clones, about 95% seen once. The sample taken for sequencing was naive CD8+ T cells sorted from blood. These receptors all come from a woman under 40 in good health. Both conserved end residues are part of each CDR3. A D gene is named only where the DNA matches it firmly. Some rows mark clone size as missing; the rest say once, few, many or name a class of expanded clone.

size: NA
V: TRBV19
D: NA
J: TRBJ2-7
CDR3: CASSIILGYEQYF
DNA: TGTGCCAGTAGTATAATTTTAGGGTACGAGCAGTACTTC

size: NA
V: TRBV11-2
D: TRBD2
J: TRBJ2-1
CDR3: CASSLGLAGGRNEQFF
DNA: TGTGCCAGCAGCCTCGGACTAGCGGGAGGGCGCAATGAGCAGTTCTTC

size: few
V: TRBV5-6
D: TRBD1
J: TRBJ1-6
CDR3: CASSYGTVQSPLHF
DNA: TGTGCCAGCAGCTACGGGACAGTCCAGTCACCCCTCCACTTT

size: NA
V: TRBV7-9
D: TRBD1
J: TRBJ1-2
CDR3: CASSSPMPDRGLTNYGYTF
DNA: TGTGCCAGCAGCTCGCCAATGCCCGACAGGGGGCTAACTAACTATGGCTACACCTTC

size: NA
V: TRBV7-2
D: TRBD2
J: TRBJ2-7
CDR3: CASSLEGTSGLLEQYF
DNA: TGTGCCAGCAGCCTAGAGGGGACTAGCGGCCTTCTGGAGCAGTACTTC

size: NA
V: TRBV2
D: TRBD1
J: TRBJ1-2
CDR3: CASKGQGAGGYTF
DNA: TGTGCCAGCAAGGGACAGGGGGCCGGTGGCTACACCTTC

size: NA
V: TRBV28
D: TRBD2
J: TRBJ2-7
CDR3: CASSFLGTSGRAHEQYF
DNA: TGTGCCAGCAGTTTTTTAGGGACTAGCGGGAGGGCCCACGAGCAGTACTTC

size: NA
V: TRBV5-1
D: TRBD2
J: TRBJ2-5
CDR3: CASSPRRYVGGRGRETQYF
DNA: TGCGCCAGCAGCCCGAGGAGGTACGTAGGCGGGAGGGGTAGAGAGACCCAGTACTTC

size: NA
V: TRBV14
D: NA
J: TRBJ1-1
CDR3: CASSLRGGPGAFF
DNA: TGTGCCAGCAGCCTCCGGGGGGGCCCGGGAGCTTTCTTT

size: NA
V: TRBV19
D: NA
J: TRBJ2-1
CDR3: CASSIEPFAETYNEQFF
DNA: TGTGCCAGTAGTATTGAACCGTTTGCAGAGACCTACAATGAGCAGTTCTTC

size: NA
V: TRBV5-8
D: NA
J: TRBJ2-1
CDR3: CASSTDIYNEQFF
DNA: TGTGCCAGCAGCACCGATATTTACAATGAGCAGTTCTTC

size: NA
V: TRBV27
D: TRBD1
J: TRBJ2-1
CDR3: CASSLSAGTGYNEQFF
DNA: TGTGCCAGCAGTTTATCCGCCGGGACAGGGTACAATGAGCAGTTCTTC

size: NA
V: TRBV27
D: TRBD2
J: TRBJ2-7
CDR3: CASSLGTSGSKYEQYF
DNA: TGTGCCAGCAGTTTAGGAACTAGCGGGAGTAAATACGAGCAGTACTTC

size: NA
V: TRBV28
D: TRBD2
J: TRBJ2-1
CDR3: CASSLPTSDRSYEQFF
DNA: TGTGCCAGCAGTTTACCTACTAGCGATAGGTCTTATGAGCAGTTCTTC

size: NA
V: TRBV5-1
D: NA
J: TRBJ2-7
CDR3: CASSLSVTYEQYF
DNA: TGCGCCAGCAGCTTGTCCGTTACCTACGAGCAGTACTTC

size: NA
V: TRBV28
D: NA
J: TRBJ2-7
CDR3: CASSWGSSYEQYF
DNA: TGTGCCAGCAGTTGGGGTAGCTCCTACGAGCAGTACTTC